This section outlines one T cell receptor (beta chain) sequence together with its context. Its antigen is still unknown. The input lacks base qualities; no much larger clone sits a single base away. The entry originates in a study of shared clonotypes between healthy human individuals (TCRdb year 2020). Study-level background: The cohort comprised two women and three men aged 18 to 49 years. Leukapheresis yielded between about 0.85 and 9 billion PBMCs per donor. For each donor, CD4 naive and CD4 memory were each given three plates, CD8 naive was given two plates, and CD8 memory was given one plate. To increase sequencing depth and limit assay-specific biases, different laboratories used diverse techniques to prepare libraries and sequence TCR repertoires. To estimate repertoire size and how much clonotype sharing occurs between individuals, the study deeply sequenced the blood TCR repertoires of 4 to 6 healthy adults.

CD8 naive samples consisted of CD45RO-negative cells that were positively selected for CCR7, yielding a CD45RA+CCR7+ population without TemRA cells. The donors were healthy, HIV-negative adults who had no recently reported acute infections or vaccinations. Only Caucasian adults living in Nashville, Tennessee, USA were represented among the donors. After blood collection by leukapheresis, PBMCs were isolated using Ficoll-Histopaque density gradient centrifugation and then cryopreserved in the vapor phase of liquid nitrogen. Analytical flow cytometry was used to check the purity and quantity of every magnetically sorted T cell population. From each sorted fraction, genomic DNA was isolated and quantified by UV absorbance on a Nanodrop 2000c. Using the deep immunoSEQ assay, TCR CDR3 regions were amplified from genomic DNA by multiplex PCR. For each cell subset, the extracted genomic DNA was distributed evenly across all wells of several immunoSEQ 96-well plates, and each plate served as one replicate. For sorted subsets, approximately 200 ng of genomic DNA, equivalent to around 30,000 T cell genomes, went into each replicate PCR. Purified libraries were quantified with a Qubit 3.0 fluorometer, sized on a Bioanalyzer 2100, and re-quantified with the KAPA Library Quantification kit. Every immunoSEQ 96-well plate was sequenced on a dedicated single-read 150-cycle Illumina NextSeq 550 flow cell. The source study handled its data this way. The immunoSEQ output contained only junctional sequences without quality scores, so filtering could not match that applied to full-length reads. Sequences were annotated with PyIR, a Python wrapper for IgBLAST v1.9, using IMGT germline references to assign V/J genes and CDR3. Reads were removed for weak V/J assignments (E-value above 1e-6), missing CDR3, stop codons, out-of-frame junctions, or ambiguous translated residues. V3J clonotypes were defined by identical inferred V gene, J gene, and CDR3 amino acid sequence. To compute the percentage overlap between repertoires, the number of shared unique clonotypes was divided by the size of the smaller repertoire. Three approaches were used to assess repertoire richness: RTK rarefaction, the Chao1 estimator, and Recon v2.1 estimates of unobserved clonotypes. For all TCRbeta clonotypes obtained by the gDNA method from four donors, generation probabilities were computed with OLGA. This immuneACCESS table, as held by TCRdb, lists in-frame sequences with V and J called but not all clones. Of the missing ones, under half trace to an unresolved V gene in checked studies; the others have no known cause. V and J calls plus clone size are reproduced from that table; the DNA served to infer D and trimming. The sample table shows millions of clones, and 85% to 95% are seen once. In total, the top ten clones hold 0.85% to 1.3% of the sample.

Paper-wide results and their limitations: Rarefaction of sorted-subset datasets indicated incomplete sequencing despite the large sequencing depth. Larger estimated clonotype richness was generally found for naive subsets than for memory subsets. Compared with non-shared clonotypes, clonotypes shared by all four sorted-subset donors had higher generation probabilities. The small number of donors limited the genetic and exposure-history diversity represented. Based on pairwise subsampling, the degree of clonotype sharing among donors was expected to be affected by sequencing depth. Around 5% of naive CD4, 3.5% of naive CD8, 2.3% of memory CD4, and 0.4% of memory CD8 clonotypes were shared across a few donors. Sampling was restricted to blood, and TCR repertoires in tissue are likely to differ from TCR repertoires in blood.

In the germline V gene, CDR1 corresponds to SGDLS and CDR2 to YYNGEE. The CDR3 contains 12 residues, cysteine and phenylalanine counted. The entry retains the CDR3 DNA only, 36 bases that are in frame from base 1. A distance of 5 bases separates the germline ends of V and J, which lose 0 bases and 6 bases respectively. This receptor chain uses TRBV9 and TRBJ2-3; the D gene is not confidently resolved. The sequence derives from a man aged 18 to 29 in good health. The specimen was naive CD8+ T cells sorted from blood. In the paper's terms, the cell subset or site label means: CD45RA+CCR7+. The sequenced DNA is TGTGCCAGCAGCGTAGAGTCGGATACGCAGTATTTT. It specifies CASSVESDTQYF. Here the CDR3 is joined to the reference TRBV9 and TRBJ2-3 genes, and the full variable domain is: DSGVTQTPKHLITATGQRVTLRCSPRSGDLSVYWYQQSLDQGLQFLIQYYNGEERAKGNILERFSAQQFPDLHSELNLSSLELGDSALYFCASSVESDTQYFGPGTRLTVL.